This T cell receptor (beta chain) was profiled in a study of blood T cells in healthy people across ages. Study as a whole: When template switching was applied, about one barcoded beta molecule was captured per two T cells. General study results and limits: Unsorted PBMCs prevented conclusive naive versus antigen-experienced comparison.

Each of the donors had roughly 9.4 milliliters of peripheral blood drawn into EDTA-treated Vacutainer tubes. The V gene's germline CDR1 is SQVTM and CDR2 ANQGSEA. The V gene lost 6 bases and the J gene lost 5 bases, with 16 bases spanning the gap. CDR3 length: 13 residues. This clonotype was observed a few times. Its specificity is unknown. The use of a sample-barcoded 5' primer and a J-beta primer mix characterized a second PCR of about 7 to 12 cycles. Each TCR beta cDNA got a 12-nucleotide random molecular identifier. TCRdb itself ran the 5' RACE reads through MiXCR, one entry per CDR3 protein. Seen here are some 1.5 million distinct CDR3 sequences, under 30% observed once, and the top ten hold around 7.7%.

The rearrangement joins TRBV29-1 to TRBJ1-1, with D hard to call. Sequencing was performed on blood. This sequence was found in a woman between 25 and 40 years old in good health. The CDR3 DNA sequence: TGCAGCGTGGCGGGGATAACCCGGACTGAAGCTTTCTTT. Translating gives CSVAGITRTEAFF.